This T cell receptor (beta chain) was profiled in a study of blood T cells in healthy people across ages. Findings and caveats of the study: Older age coincided with a roughly linear decline in TCR beta diversity per million T cells.

V was pared by 3 bases and J by 8 bases, with 5 bases between. Germline-derived CDR1 and CDR2 are MNHEY and SVGEGT. The CDR3 has 11 amino acids. Primed by a sample-barcoded 5' primer and a J-beta primer mix, a second PCR proceeded for 7 to 11 cycles. TCRdb recomputed calls from the 5' RACE reads with MiXCR, one row per CDR3 protein. The sample contains 540,000 or so distinct CDR3 sequences, roughly 48% of which appear only once. As concerns this clonotype: Its antigen is unidentified.

This chain connects TRBV6-2 or TRBV6-3 to TRBJ2-1; no reliable D call. This sequence was found in an elderly man in good health. Material: blood. CDR3 residues: CASSYFYEQFF. As DNA, the CDR3 is TGTGCCAGCAGTTATTTCTATGAGCAGTTCTTC.